The following is a TCR beta chain sequence with its context. Its antigen is still unknown. The CDR3 has 16 residues. CDR1 and CDR2 (germline): SGDLS, YYNGEE. J was trimmed by 5 bases and V by 4 bases; bases with no gene match: 9. The data were taken from a study of response to subunit inactivated influenza vaccine. Study results and caveats: It was the authors' suggestion that each seasonal influenza vaccination recruits few new T cells.

From the RT-PCR reads, TCRdb called clonotypes with MiXCR, one entry per CDR3 protein. Altogether approximately 730,000 distinct CDR3 sequences are present, about 14% being singletons, with the ten largest covering 5.5% to 7%. The J gene is TRBJ2-5, the V gene TRBV9, with 12 bases fitting TRBD2. The origin of this receptor is a middle-aged man who received an inactivated influenza vaccine. Sequencing used PBMCs from blood, obtained approximately 15 days before vaccination. CDR3 region: CASSSTSGSSGETQYF. For the CDR3, the DNA is TGTGCCAGCAGCTCGACTAGCGGGAGCAGCGGTGAGACCCAGTACTTC.